This TCR beta chain was captured by sequencing in a study of blood T cell repertoires in COVID-19 (dated by TCRdb to 2018 to 2021). For context, the study as a whole: The collaborator samples originated in the United States, Italy and Spain and spanned the acute and convalescent phases of COVID-19. The material from the prospective study consisted of cDNA or gDNA derived from T cells, B-cell-depleted T cells, or PBMCs. Subjects who had been exposed to COVID-19, were actively infected with it, or had recovered from it provided the deeply sampled blood TCRbeta repertoires that made up the dataset. The repertoires were released in a freely available public database intended as a resource for research on the immune response to SARS-CoV-2. The samples were drawn from two sources: the first 160 participants of the ongoing ImmuneRACE study, and fewer than 1,500 subjects contributed by 6 global collaborators. The sample metadata nearly always contained a de-identified subject ID, COVID-19 status, age in years and sex. HLA class I and class II types, where available, came from metadata supplied by the sample provider rather than from assay-based typing.

TCRbeta CDR3 regions were amplified from genomic DNA by means of the immunoSEQ Assay, a bias-controlled multiplex PCR. The authors' analysis ran thus. Nucleated cell counts per sample were estimated from amplification of reference gene primers within the assay. To quantify the absolute abundance of each unique TCRbeta CDR3 rearrangement, sequence reads were collapsed and filtered. For each sample, productive Simpson clonality was calculated as the square root of Simpson's diversity index across productive rearrangements. Not all clones reach the TCRdb copy of this immuneACCESS table, which keeps in-frame sequences only. Checked studies attribute under half of the gap to unresolved V genes and leave the rest unexplained. The V and J calls and clone size are taken from that table; D and trimming were inferred from the DNA. The sample table holds about 260,000 clones, of which 86% were seen once. The ten largest clones add up to over 8% of the sample.

Details on this clone: No antigen is known for it. No base qualities exist here, and no much larger clone lies one base off it.

Whole blood was collected in K2EDTA tubes by collaborating institutions according to the institutions' own protocols. For TCRbeta analysis, collaborators shipped samples in one of three forms: frozen whole blood, isolated PBMCs, or DNA extracted from either of those sample types. The full study reports these points: The quantity of clinical and demographic metadata differed by source and by participant and was supplied without curation.

Sequencing was done on a sample of peripheral blood. This sequence was found in a man aged 40-49 years with active or convalescent COVID-19.

The CDR3: CASSLPPENTIYF. The nucleotide sequence is given as TGTGCCAGCAGCTTACCACCCGAGAACACCATATATTTT. The chain links TRBV7-3 with TRBJ1-3, with an unclear D gene assignment. CDR1 SGHTA and CDR2 FQGTGA are derived from the germline V gene. The germline ends are 9 bases apart after V is trimmed by 2 bases and J by 7 bases. CDR3 length: 13 amino acids, cysteine to phenylalanine. Of the read, only the CDR3 DNA is kept; its 39 bases are in frame from base 1.